This T cell receptor (beta chain) comes out of a study of identical twins. In every case, the donor was a healthy Caucasian. The CDR3 spans 14 residues. V lost 2 bases to trimming and J lost 2 bases, with 11 bases between them. CDR1 is SGHRS and CDR2 is YFSETQ in the germline V gene. In TCRdb, the 5' RACE reads were re-called with MiXCR into one record per CDR3 protein. This sample has around 960,000 distinct CDR3 sequences, with roughly an eighth found just once. A further study also used this sample, focusing on yellow fever vaccine responses in identical twins.

This TCR was sampled from a young woman in good health. The sequenced material came from PBMCs. The J gene is TRBJ2-7, the V gene TRBV5-1, with D possibly matching TRBD1 (6 bases). CDR3 in DNA: TGCGCCAGCAGCTTCGGGACACCTCCCTACGAGCAGTACTTC. Encoded protein: CASSFGTPPYEQYF. Full variable domain (remainder filled in from reference TRBV5-1 and TRBJ2-7): KAGVTQTPRYLIKTRGQQVTLSCSPISGHRSVSWYQQTPGQGLQFLFEYFSETQRNKGNFPGRFSGRQFSNSRSEMNVSTLELGDSALYLCASSFGTPPYEQYFGPGTRLTVT.